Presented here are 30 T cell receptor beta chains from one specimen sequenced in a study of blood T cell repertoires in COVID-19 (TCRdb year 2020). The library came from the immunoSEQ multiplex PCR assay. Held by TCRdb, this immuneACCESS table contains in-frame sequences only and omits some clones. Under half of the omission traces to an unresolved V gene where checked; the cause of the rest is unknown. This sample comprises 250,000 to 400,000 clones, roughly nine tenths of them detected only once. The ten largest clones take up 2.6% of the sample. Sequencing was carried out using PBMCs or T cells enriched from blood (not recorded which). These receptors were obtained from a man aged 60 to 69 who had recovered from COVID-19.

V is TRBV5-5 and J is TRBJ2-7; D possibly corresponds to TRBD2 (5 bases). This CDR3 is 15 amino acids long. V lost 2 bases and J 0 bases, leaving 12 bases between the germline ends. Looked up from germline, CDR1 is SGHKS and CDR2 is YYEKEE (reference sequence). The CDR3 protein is CASSFAGGSSYEQYF. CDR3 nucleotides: TGTGCCAGCAGCTTCGCGGGCGGAAGCTCCTACGAGCAGTACTTC.

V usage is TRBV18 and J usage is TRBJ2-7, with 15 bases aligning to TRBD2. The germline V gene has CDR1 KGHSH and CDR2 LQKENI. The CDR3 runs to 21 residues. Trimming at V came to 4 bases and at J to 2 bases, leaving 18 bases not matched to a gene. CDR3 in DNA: TGTGCCAGCTCACGACACCCACGGGTTCCCGGGACTAGCGGGGGGACCTACGAGCAGTACTTC. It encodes CASSRHPRVPGTSGGTYEQYF.

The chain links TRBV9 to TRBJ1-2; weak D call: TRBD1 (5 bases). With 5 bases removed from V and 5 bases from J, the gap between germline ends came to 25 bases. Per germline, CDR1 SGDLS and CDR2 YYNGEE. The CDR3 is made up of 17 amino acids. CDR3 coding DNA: TGTGCCAGCAGTTGGAGCGGGGCCGACCCTATTCGGTATGGCTACACCTTC. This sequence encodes CASSWSGADPIRYGYTF.

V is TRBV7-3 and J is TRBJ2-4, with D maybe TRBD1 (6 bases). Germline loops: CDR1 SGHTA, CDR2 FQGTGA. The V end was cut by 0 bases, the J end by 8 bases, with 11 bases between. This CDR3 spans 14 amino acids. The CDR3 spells CASSLTPGVDIQYF. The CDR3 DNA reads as TGTGCCAGCAGCTTAACCCCAGGGGTGGACATTCAGTACTTC.

The CDR3 spells CASSYRGTNEKLFF. The CDR3, as DNA: TGCGCCAGCAGCTACAGAGGGACTAATGAAAAACTGTTTTTT. V gene TRBV5-1 combines with J gene TRBJ1-4; D not resolved. Trimming pared 3 bases from V and 2 bases from J, leaving 8 bases between. The CDR3 contains 14 residues. Germline CDR1 is SGHRS and CDR2 is YFSETQ.

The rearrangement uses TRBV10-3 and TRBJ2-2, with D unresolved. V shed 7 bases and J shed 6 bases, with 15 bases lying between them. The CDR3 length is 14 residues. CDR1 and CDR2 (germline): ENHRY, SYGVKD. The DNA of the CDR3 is TGTGCCATCAACCTGCAACCGGGTTCCGGGGAGCTGTTTTTT. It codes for CAINLQPGSGELFF.

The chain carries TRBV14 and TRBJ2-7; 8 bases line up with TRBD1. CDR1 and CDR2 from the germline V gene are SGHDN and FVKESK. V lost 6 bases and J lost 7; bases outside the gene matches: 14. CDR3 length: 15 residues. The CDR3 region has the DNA TGTGCCAGCAGTGAGATGACAGGGGCCGAACGAGAGCAGTACTTC. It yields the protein CASSEMTGAEREQYF.

The CDR3 DNA reads TGTGCCAGCAGCTTAGGAGGGCCCTACAATGAGCAGTTCTTC. This encodes CASSLGGPYNEQFF. This chain connects TRBV7-6 to TRBJ2-1; maybe TRBD2 (5 bases). This CDR3 comprises 14 residues. Germline assignment: CDR1 SGHVS and CDR2 FNYEAQ. The V end was cut by 1 base, the J end by 2 bases, with 6 bases between. Together with reference TRBV7-6 and TRBJ2-1, the CDR3 gives the full variable domain: GAGVSQSPRYKVTKRGQDVALRCDPISGHVSLYWYRQALGQGPEFLTYFNYEAQQDKSGLPNDRFSAERPEGSISTLTIQRTEQRDSAMYRCASSLGGPYNEQFFGPGTRLTVL.

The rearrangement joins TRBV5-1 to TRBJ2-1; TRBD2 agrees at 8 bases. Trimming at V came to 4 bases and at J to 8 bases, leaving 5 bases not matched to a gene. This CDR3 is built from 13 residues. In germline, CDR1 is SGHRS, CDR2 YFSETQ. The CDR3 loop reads CASSREGLHEQFF. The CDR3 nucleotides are TGCGCCAGCAGCCGGGAGGGTCTCCATGAGCAGTTCTTC.

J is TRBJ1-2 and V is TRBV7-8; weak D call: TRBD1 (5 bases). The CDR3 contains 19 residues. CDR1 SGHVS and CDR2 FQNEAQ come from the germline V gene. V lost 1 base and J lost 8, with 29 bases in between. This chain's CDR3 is CASSLVWMRTPGDWLGYTF. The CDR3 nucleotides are TGTGCCAGCAGCTTAGTTTGGATGAGAACCCCGGGGGATTGGTTAGGCTACACCTTC.

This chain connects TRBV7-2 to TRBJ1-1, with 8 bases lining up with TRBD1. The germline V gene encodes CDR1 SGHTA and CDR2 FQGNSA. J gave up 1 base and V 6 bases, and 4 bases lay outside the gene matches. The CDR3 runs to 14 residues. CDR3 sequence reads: CASSRDRGNTEAFF. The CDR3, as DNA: TGTGCCAGCAGTCGCGACAGGGGGAACACTGAAGCTTTCTTT.

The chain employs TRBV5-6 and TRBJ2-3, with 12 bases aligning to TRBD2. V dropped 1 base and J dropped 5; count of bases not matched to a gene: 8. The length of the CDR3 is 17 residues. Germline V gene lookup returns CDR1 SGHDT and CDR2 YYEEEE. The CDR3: CASSLPRLAGAVDTQYF. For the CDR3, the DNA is TGTGCCAGCAGCTTGCCTAGACTAGCGGGAGCTGTAGATACGCAGTATTTT.

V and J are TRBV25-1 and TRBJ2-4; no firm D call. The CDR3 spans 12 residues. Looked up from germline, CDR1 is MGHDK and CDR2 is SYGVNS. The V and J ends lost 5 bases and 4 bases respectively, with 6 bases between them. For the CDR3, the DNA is TGTGCCAGCAGTTCCAGTAAAAACATTCAGTACTTC. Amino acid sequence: CASSSSKNIQYF.

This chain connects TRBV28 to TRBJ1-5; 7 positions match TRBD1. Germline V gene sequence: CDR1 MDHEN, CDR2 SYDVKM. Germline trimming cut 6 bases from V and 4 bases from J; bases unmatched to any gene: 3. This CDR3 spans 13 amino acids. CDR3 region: CASRGQMNQPQHF. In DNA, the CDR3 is TGTGCCAGCAGGGGACAGATGAATCAGCCCCAGCATTTT.

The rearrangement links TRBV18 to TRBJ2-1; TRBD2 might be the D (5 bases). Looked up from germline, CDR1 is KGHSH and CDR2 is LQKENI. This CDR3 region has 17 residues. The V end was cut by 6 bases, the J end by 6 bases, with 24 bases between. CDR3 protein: CASSPTPSRGVVNEQFF. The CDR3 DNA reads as TGTGCCAGCTCGCCCACCCCTAGCCGGGGTGTTGTCAATGAGCAGTTCTTC.

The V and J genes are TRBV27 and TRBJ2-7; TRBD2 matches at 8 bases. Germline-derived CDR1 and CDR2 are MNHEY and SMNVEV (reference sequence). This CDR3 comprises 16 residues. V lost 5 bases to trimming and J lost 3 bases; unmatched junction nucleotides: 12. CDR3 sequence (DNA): TGTGCCAGCAGTCCTCCGGGACTAGATCATGGCTACGAGCAGTACTTC. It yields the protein CASSPPGLDHGYEQYF.

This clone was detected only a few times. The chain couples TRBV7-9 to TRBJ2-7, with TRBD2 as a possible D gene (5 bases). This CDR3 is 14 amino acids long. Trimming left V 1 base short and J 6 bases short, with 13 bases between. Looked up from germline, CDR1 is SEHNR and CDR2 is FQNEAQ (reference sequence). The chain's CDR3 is CASSLEVGVFEQYF. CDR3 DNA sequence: TGTGCCAGCAGCTTAGAAGTGGGAGTCTTCGAGCAGTACTTC.

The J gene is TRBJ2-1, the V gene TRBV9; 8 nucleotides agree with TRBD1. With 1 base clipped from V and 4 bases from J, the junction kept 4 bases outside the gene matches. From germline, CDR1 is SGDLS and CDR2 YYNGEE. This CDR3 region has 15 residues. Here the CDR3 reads CASSVTGGPYNEQFF. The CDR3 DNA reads TGTGCCAGCAGCGTAACAGGGGGTCCTTACAATGAGCAGTTCTTC. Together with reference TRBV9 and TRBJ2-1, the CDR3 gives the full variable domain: DSGVTQTPKHLITATGQRVTLRCSPRSGDLSVYWYQQSLDQGLQFLIQYYNGEERAKGNILERFSAQQFPDLHSELNLSSLELGDSALYFCASSVTGGPYNEQFFGPGTRLTVL.

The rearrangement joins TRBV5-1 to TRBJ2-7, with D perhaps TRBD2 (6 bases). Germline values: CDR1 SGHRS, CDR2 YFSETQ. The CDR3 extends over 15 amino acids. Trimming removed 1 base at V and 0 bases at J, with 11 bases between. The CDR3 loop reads CASSLNGGDSYEQYF. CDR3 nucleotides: TGCGCCAGCAGCTTGAACGGGGGAGACTCCTACGAGCAGTACTTC. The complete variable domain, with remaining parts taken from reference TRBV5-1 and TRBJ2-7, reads KAGVTQTPRYLIKTRGQQVTLSCSPISGHRSVSWYQQTPGQGLQFLFEYFSETQRNKGNFPGRFSGRQFSNSRSEMNVSTLELGDSALYLCASSLNGGDSYEQYFGPGTRLTVT.

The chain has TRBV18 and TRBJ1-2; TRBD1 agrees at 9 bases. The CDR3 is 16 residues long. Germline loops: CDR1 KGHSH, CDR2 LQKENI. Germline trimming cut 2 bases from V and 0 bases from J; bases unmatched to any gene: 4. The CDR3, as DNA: TGTGCCAGCTCACCAACTTGGGACAGGGCTAACTATGGCTACACCTTC. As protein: CASSPTWDRANYGYTF.

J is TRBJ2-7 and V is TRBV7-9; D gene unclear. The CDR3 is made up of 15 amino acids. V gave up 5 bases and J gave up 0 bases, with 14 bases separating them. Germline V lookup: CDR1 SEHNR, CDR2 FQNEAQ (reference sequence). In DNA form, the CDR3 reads TGTGCCAGCAGCCCCCCGGGTGACGCCTCCTACGAGCAGTACTTC. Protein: CASSPPGDASYEQYF.

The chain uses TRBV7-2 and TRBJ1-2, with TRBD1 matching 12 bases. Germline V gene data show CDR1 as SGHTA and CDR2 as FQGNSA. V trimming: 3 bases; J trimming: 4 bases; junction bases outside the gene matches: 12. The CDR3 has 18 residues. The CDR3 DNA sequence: TGTGCCAGCAGCTTGGCGGTCCCCGGGACAGGGGGCGCCTATGGCTACACCTTC. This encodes CASSLAVPGTGGAYGYTF.

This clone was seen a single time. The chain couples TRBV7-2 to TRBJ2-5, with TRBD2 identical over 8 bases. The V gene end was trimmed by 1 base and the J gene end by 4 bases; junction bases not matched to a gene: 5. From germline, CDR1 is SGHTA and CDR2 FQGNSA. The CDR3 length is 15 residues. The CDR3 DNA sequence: TGTGCCAGCAGCTTAGGCTCGGGGGGGCCAGAGACCCAGTACTTC. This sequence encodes CASSLGSGGPETQYF.

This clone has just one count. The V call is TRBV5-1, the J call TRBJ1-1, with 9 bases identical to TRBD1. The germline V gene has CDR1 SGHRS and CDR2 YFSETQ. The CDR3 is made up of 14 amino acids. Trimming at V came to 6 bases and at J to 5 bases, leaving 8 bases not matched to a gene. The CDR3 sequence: CASNPTGGYTEAFF. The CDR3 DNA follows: TGCGCCAGCAACCCGACAGGGGGATATACTGAAGCTTTCTTT.

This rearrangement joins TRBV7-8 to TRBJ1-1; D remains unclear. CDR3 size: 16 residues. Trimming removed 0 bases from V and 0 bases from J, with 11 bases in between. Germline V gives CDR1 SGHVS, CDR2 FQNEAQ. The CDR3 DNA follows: TGTGCCAGCAGCTTAGCGCCGATGGGCATGAACACTGAAGCTTTCTTT. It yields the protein CASSLAPMGMNTEAFF.

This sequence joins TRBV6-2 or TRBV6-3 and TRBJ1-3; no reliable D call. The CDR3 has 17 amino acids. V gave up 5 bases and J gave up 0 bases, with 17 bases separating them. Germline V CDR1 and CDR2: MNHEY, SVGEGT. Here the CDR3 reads CASSPFRGSNSGNTIYF. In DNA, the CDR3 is TGTGCCAGCAGTCCCTTTAGAGGGAGTAACTCTGGAAACACCATATATTTT.

CDR3 amino acids: CASSDGQGITDTQYF. CDR3 DNA sequence: TGTGCCAGCAGTGACGGACAGGGGATCACAGATACGCAGTATTTT. The V gene is TRBV6-4, the J gene TRBJ2-3, with TRBD1 identical over 9 bases. Per the germline V gene, CDR1 is MRHNA and CDR2 is SNTAGT. The CDR3 totals 15 residues. V dropped 2 bases and J dropped 2; count of bases not matched to a gene: 2.

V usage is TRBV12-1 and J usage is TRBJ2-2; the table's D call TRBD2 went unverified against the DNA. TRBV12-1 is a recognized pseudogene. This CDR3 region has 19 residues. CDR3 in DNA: TGTGCCAGCAGCTTTGTTTATCGGACATCGGGGGGCGTCACCGGGGAGCTGTTTTTT. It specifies CASSFVYRTSGGVTGELFF.

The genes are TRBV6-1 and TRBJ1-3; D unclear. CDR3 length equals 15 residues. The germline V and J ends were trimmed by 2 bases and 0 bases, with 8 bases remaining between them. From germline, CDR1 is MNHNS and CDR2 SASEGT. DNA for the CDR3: TGTGCCAGCAGTGAAAGCCCTCTCTCTGGAAACACCATATATTTT. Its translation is CASSESPLSGNTIYF.

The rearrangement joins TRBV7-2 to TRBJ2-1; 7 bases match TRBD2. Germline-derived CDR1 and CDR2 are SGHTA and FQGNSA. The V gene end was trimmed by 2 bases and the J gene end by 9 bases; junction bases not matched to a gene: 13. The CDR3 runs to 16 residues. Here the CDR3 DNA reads TGTGCCAGCAGCTTATCTGGGAGCGGGGTCGGTGGTGAGCAGTTCTTC. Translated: CASSLSGSGVGGEQFF.